This passage covers 4 T cell receptor beta chains from one sample sequenced in a study of neurological immune-mediated disorders. Each CDR3 protein gets one entry after TCRdb re-called the 5' RACE reads with MiXCR. The sample contains more than 50,000 distinct CDR3 sequences, more than 9.5% of which appear only once. Material for sequencing was PBMCs. These receptors all stem from a man aged 55 to 70 in good health.

This clonotype was counted ten times or more. In nucleotides, the CDR3 is TGTGCCAGCAGGCGGAAGTTCAGGGGAGGGGTGAACACTGAAGCTTTCTTT. Protein: CASRRKFRGGVNTEAFF. The chain joins TRBV6-5 to TRBJ1-1, with a tentative D call TRBD1 (6 bases). Germline V gene lookup returns CDR1 MNHEY and CDR2 SVGAGI. Trimming removed 6 bases at V and 0 bases at J, with 20 bases between. The CDR3 has 17 residues.

This clonotype has at least ten counts. The J gene is TRBJ1-5, the V gene TRBV7-2, with D uncertain. The length of the CDR3 is 14 residues. Trimming cost V 4 bases and J 3 bases, with 10 bases left between them. CDR1 is SGHTA and CDR2 is FQGNSA in the germline V gene. The CDR3 sequence is CASSYGETNQPQHF. CDR3 DNA sequence: TGTGCCAGCAGCTACGGGGAAACCAATCAGCCCCAGCATTTT. The variable domain in full, with the rest retrieved from reference TRBV7-2 and TRBJ1-5, is GAGVSQSPSNKVTEKGKDVELRCDPISGHTALYWYRQSLGQGLEFLIYFQGNSAPDKSGLPSDRFSAERTGGSVSTLTIQRTQQEDSAVYLCASSYGETNQPQHFGDGTRLSIL.

The chain uses TRBV11-2 and TRBJ2-3, with TRBD2 identical over 11 bases. Germline V gives CDR1 SGHAT, CDR2 FQNNGV. The junction had 5 bases not matched to a gene; V was cut back by 2 bases and J by 1 base. The length of the CDR3 is 17 residues. The CDR3 DNA sequence: TGTGCCAGCAGCTTACTTAGCGGGGGGGCCCGCACAGATACGCAGTATTTT. This translates into CASSLLSGGARTDTQYF.

This chain joins TRBV20-1 and TRBJ1-3, with D maybe TRBD1 (6 bases). V was pared by 5 bases and J by 2 bases, with 19 bases between. This CDR3 spans 16 amino acids. The germline gives CDR1 DFQATT, CDR2 SNEGSKA (reference sequence). CDR3 sequence (DNA): TGCAGTGCTCCACGAGGGGGTGGGCTAACTGGAAACACCATATATTTT. Translated, it gives CSAPRGGGLTGNTIYF.